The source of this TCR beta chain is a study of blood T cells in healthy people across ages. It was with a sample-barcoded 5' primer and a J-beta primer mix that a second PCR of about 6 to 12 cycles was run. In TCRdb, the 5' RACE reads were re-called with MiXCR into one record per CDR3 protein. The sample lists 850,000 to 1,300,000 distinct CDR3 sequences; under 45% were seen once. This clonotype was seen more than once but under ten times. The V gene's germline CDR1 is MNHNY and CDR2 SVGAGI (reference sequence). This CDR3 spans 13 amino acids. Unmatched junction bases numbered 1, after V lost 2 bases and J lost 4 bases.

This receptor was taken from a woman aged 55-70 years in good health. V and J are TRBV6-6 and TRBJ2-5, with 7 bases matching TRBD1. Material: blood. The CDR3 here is CASSYGTAETQYF. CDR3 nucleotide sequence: TGTGCCAGCAGTTACGGGACAGCAGAGACCCAGTACTTC.